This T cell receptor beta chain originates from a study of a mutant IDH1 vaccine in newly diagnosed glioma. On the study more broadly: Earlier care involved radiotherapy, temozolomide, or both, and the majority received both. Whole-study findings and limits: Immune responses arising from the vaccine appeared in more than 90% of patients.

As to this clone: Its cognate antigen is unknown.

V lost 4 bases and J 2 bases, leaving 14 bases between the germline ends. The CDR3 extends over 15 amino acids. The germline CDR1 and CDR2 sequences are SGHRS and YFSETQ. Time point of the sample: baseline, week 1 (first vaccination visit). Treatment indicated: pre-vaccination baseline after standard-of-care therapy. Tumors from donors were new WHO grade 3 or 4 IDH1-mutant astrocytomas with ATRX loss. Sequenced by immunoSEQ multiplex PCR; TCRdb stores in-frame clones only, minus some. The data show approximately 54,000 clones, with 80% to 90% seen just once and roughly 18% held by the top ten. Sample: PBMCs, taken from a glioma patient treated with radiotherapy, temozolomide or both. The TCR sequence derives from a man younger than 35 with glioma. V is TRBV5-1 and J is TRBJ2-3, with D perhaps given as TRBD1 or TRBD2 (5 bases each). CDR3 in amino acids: CASSGISGLTDTQYF. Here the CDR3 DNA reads TGCGCCAGCAGCGGTATATCGGGGCTCACAGATACGCAGTATTTT. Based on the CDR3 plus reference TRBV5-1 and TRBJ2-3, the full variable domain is KAGVTQTPRYLIKTRGQQVTLSCSPISGHRSVSWYQQTPGQGLQFLFEYFSETQRNKGNFPGRFSGRQFSNSRSEMNVSTLELGDSALYLCASSGISGLTDTQYFGPGTRLTVL.